The T cell receptor beta chain under discussion was sequenced for a study of T cell responses to AZD1222 COVID-19 vaccine. Study-wide points: Clonal diversity may have been underestimated in mostly white British donors.

This CDR3 has 15 amino acids. Germline-derived CDR1 and CDR2 are SGHDT and YYEEEE. V was cut by 3 bases and J by 5 bases, with 15 bases left in between. A remark on this clone: Its antigen is still unknown.

Assay: immunoSEQ multiplex PCR; the TCRdb copy retains only in-frame clones and omits some. Here the sample spans around 56,000 clones, approximately 88% being singletons. This sequence originates from an adult who received the AZD1222 COVID-19 vaccine. The rearrangement links TRBV5-6 to TRBJ2-1, with D possibly matching TRBD1 (6 bases). Sequencing used peripheral blood, obtained 28 days after the second AZD1222 dose. Here the CDR3 reads CASSSTGLAHNEQFF. The CDR3, as DNA: TGTGCCAGCAGCTCCACAGGGCTGGCACACAATGAGCAGTTCTTC.